The rows below give T cell receptor beta chains drawn from one sample of a study of cytomegalovirus exposure and HLA in healthy donors. Only in-frame clones appear in the TCRdb table, and some are missing; sequencing was by immunoSEQ multiplex PCR. The sample yields some 190,000 clones, around 80% seen once. Sequenced input: PBMCs. These receptors all come from a man aged 18 to 30 in good health and CMV-seronegative. CDR3s leave out the opening cysteine and the closing phenylalanine or tryptophan. The size of a clone is reported for some rows only, either as once, few or many, or as a class for expanded clones.

J gene | clone size | V gene | CDR3 protein
TRBJ2-7 | NA | TRBV18 | ASSLQVSYEQY
TRBJ2-3 | NA | TRBV9 | ASSGLDRVTDTQY
TRBJ2-2 | NA | TRBV7-9 | ASSPAVRAGELF
TRBJ2-1 | few | TRBV28 | ASSLAGAYNEQF
TRBJ2-1 | few | TRBV4-3 | ASSQGRGLASWNEQF
TRBJ1-1 | NA | TRBV14 | ASSLGRPRGEAF
TRBJ1-1 | NA | TRBV27 | ASSVEAFPNTEAF
TRBJ2-5 | NA | TRBV7-9 | ASSPKTSEETQY
TRBJ1-2 | NA | TRBV15 | ATSRDVISTKPLRGGYT
TRBJ1-1 | NA | TRBV11-2 | ASRRTVNTEAF
TRBJ1-1 | NA | TRBV6-1 | ASARDRLTF
TRBJ2-1 | NA | TRBV5-1 | ASSLVVQNNEQF
TRBJ1-5 | NA | TRBV19 | ASRPDIRLNQPQH
TRBJ2-7 | NA | TRBV7-9 | ASSSRDKYEQY
TRBJ2-7 | NA | TRBV7-6 | ASSSAKPGENEQY
TRBJ1-6 | once | TRBV9 | ASSVAPTGTVLSPPH
TRBJ2-2 | NA | TRBV30 | AWSIGRASGELF
TRBJ1-5 | NA | TRBV21-1 | ASSKKTGGTQPQH
TRBJ1-2 | NA | TRBV4-3 | ASSQGGQGMGNYGYT
TRBJ2-2 | few | TRBV4-3 | ASSHQDRVGTGELF
TRBJ2-7 | NA | TRBV6-1 | ASSKDSSYEQY
TRBJ1-2 | few | TRBV5-1 | ASTQSSYYGYT
TRBJ1-2 | NA | TRBV6-1 | ASSDDRGRGRYT
TRBJ2-5 | few | TRBV5-6 | ASSLIRDRVETQY
TRBJ1-6 | once | TRBV2 | ASIRTGGTSPLH
TRBJ2-3 | NA | TRBV7-2 | ASSPQLAGLTDTQY
TRBJ2-7 | NA | TRBV5-4 | ASSLGPSAYEQY
TRBJ2-7 | NA | TRBV7-2 | ASSPGTSDDEQY
TRBJ2-1 | NA | TRBV13 | ASSLVSVFGRAANNEQF
TRBJ1-3 | NA | TRBV6-1 | ASSEAGHSGNTIY
TRBJ2-7 | NA | TRBV5-6 | ASSWGTGHPYEQY
TRBJ1-4 | few | TRBV7-9 | ASSRQGRSANEKLF
TRBJ2-3 | NA | TRBV5-1 | ASSLFEGTDTQY
TRBJ1-4 | NA | TRBV19 | ASSRDRSEKLF
TRBJ2-5 | NA | TRBV5-6 | ASSRQSGGDPQKETQY
TRBJ2-5 | NA | TRBV5-6 | ASSLLSGGQETQY
TRBJ1-2 | NA | TRBV4-1 | ASSQAGTGDLGGYT
TRBJ2-6 | few | TRBV14 | ASSHKLSGANVLT
TRBJ2-3 | NA | TRBV5-6 | ASSLVVAGGSTDTQY
TRBJ1-2 | once | TRBV30 | AWHRGLRYGYT
TRBJ2-7 | NA | TRBV25-1 | ASSASYEQY
TRBJ2-3 | NA | TRBV5-1 | ASSWTDYSTDTQY
TRBJ1-3 | NA | TRBV28 | ASSLSSTGSGNTIY
TRBJ2-1 | NA | TRBV7-9 | ASSRGGSLGNEQF
TRBJ1-1 | NA | TRBV9 | ASSPQGMGNTEAF
TRBJ2-3 | few | TRBV4-3 | ASSQGRGGLDTQY
TRBJ1-1 | NA | TRBV18 | ASSPLQGAGTEAF
TRBJ1-2 | NA | TRBV14 | ASSQEGLGFDRDYGYT
TRBJ2-3 | NA | TRBV9 | ASSVASGVDTQY
TRBJ2-7 | NA | TRBV6-6 | ASRDGQIYEQY
TRBJ2-3 | NA | TRBV5-6 | ASSFYLAVITDTQY
TRBJ2-1 | NA | TRBV6-1 | ASRLAGASYNEQF
TRBJ2-2 | few | TRBV2 | ASLQQGAAGTGELF
TRBJ2-3 | NA | TRBV6-1 | ASSALRGLPPDTQY
TRBJ1-3 | NA | TRBV30 | AWSRGPSGNTIY
TRBJ1-1 | NA | TRBV13 | ASSFLSKAGLNTEAF
TRBJ2-7 | NA | TRBV6-5 | ASRWTSSSREQY